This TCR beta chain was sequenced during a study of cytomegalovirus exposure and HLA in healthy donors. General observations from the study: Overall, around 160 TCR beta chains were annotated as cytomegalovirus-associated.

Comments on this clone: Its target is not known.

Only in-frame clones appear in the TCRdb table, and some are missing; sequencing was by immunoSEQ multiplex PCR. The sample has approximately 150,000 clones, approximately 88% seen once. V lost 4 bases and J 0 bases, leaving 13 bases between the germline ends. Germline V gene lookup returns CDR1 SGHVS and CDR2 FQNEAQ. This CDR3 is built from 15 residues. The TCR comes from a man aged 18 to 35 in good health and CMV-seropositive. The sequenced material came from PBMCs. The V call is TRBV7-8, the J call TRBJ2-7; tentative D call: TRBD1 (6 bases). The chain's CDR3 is CASSYLGASSYEQYF. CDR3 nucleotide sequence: TGTGCCAGCAGCTACTTGGGGGCCAGCTCCTACGAGCAGTACTTC.